The present entry profiles one T cell receptor beta chain with its context. Its antigen is as yet unknown. The source of the sample is a study of cytomegalovirus exposure and HLA in healthy donors. The PCR used 60 Vbeta and 13 Jbeta primers. The method was immunoSEQ multiplex PCR; TCRdb's version includes in-frame clones alone and lacks a portion of them. The sample records some 130,000 clones, 80% being singletons. Study conclusions and caveats: A later analysis reportedly found fewer N-insertions in an Asian-associated ancestry cluster than the approximately 670-donor mean. Researchers reported that a few CMV-associated chains were confirmed in vitro as CMV antigen-specific.

Germline loops: CDR1 SGDLS, CDR2 YYNGEE. The V and J ends lost 0 bases and 1 base respectively, with 7 bases between them. The CDR3 contains 14 residues. The chain has TRBV9 and TRBJ1-1; D possibly corresponds to TRBD1 (5 bases). Sequenced: PBMCs. The origin of this receptor is a woman in her 40s in good health and CMV-seronegative. In DNA form, the CDR3 reads TGTGCCAGCAGCGTAGCCGGACAGAACACTGAAGCTTTCTTT. As protein: CASSVAGQNTEAFF.